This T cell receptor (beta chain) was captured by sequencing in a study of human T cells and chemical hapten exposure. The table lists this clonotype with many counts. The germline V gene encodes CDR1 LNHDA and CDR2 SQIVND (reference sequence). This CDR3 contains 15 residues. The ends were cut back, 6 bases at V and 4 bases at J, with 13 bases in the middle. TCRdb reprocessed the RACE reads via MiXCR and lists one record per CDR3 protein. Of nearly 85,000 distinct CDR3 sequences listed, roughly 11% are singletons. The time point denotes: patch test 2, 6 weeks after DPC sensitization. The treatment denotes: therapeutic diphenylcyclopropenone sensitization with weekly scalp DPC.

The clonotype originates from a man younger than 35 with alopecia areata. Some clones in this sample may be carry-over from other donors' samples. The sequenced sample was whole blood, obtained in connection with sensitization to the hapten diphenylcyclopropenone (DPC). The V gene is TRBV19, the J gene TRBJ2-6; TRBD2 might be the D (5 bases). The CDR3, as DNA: TGTGCCAGTAGGAACGGAGGAAACGGGGCCAACGTCCTGACTTTC. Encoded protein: CASRNGGNGANVLTF.